This TCR beta chain was found in a study of response to subunit inactivated influenza vaccine. Each CDR3 protein gets one entry after TCRdb re-called the RT-PCR reads with MiXCR. The sample lists around 760,000 distinct CDR3 sequences, about 15% occurring once. This CDR3 region has 11 residues. V shed 6 bases and J shed 7 bases, with 9 bases lying between them. Germline lookup yields CDR1 SNHLY and CDR2 FYNNEI. Study-wide findings and caveats: Authors suggested each seasonal flu vaccination may recruit only limited numbers of new T cells.

Regarding this clonotype: The antigen remains unidentified.

This material consisted of PBMCs from blood, taken 14 days before vaccination. This TCR derives from a man in his forties or fifties who received an inactivated influenza vaccine. The genes are TRBV2 and TRBJ2-5; D gene uncertain. The CDR3 DNA reads as TGTGCCAGCAGCCGCCCATTGACCCAGTACTTC. Translation: CASSRPLTQYF. The variable domain in full, completed from reference TRBV2 and TRBJ2-5, reads EPEVTQTPSHQVTQMGQEVILRCVPISNHLYFYWYRQILGQKVEFLVSFYNNEISEKSEIFDDQFSVERPDGSNFTLKIRSTKLEDSAMYFCASSRPLTQYFGPGTRLLVL.